These T cell receptor beta chains were read from a single sample in a study of monozygotic twins with inflammatory bowel disease. TCRdb re-called the 5' RACE reads and gives one entry per CDR3 protein, without DNA. In all, the sample yields some 130,000 distinct CDR3 sequences. Sequencing used blood. These receptor sequences come from a human donor with ulcerative colitis or Crohn's disease, or a healthy co-twin of an affected twin (not recorded which). The CDR3 runs from the conserved cysteine through the conserved F or W.

j_call v_call cdr3_aa
TRBJ2-1 TRBV24-1 CATSDSGQGDNEQFF
TRBJ2-5 TRBV6-6 CAIKGGVETQYF
TRBJ1-1 TRBV12-3/TRBV12-4 CASSFEGPPNTEAFF
TRBJ2-4 TRBV19 CATRGRSPNIQYF
TRBJ2-1 TRBV5-6 CASSLIDHNEQFF
TRBJ2-3 TRBV7-2 CASSLRTGTRMWDTQYF
TRBJ2-1 TRBV19 CASRGTSSAYNEQFF
TRBJ2-1 TRBV4-3 CASSQEGTGHYNEQFF
TRBJ2-1 TRBV5-1 CASSLPLAGRGNEQFF
TRBJ2-1 TRBV19 CAISTGVTEQFF
TRBJ2-1 TRBV6-1 CASRGPSSGSHHNEQFF
TRBJ1-6 TRBV11-2 CASSSGYPYNSPLHF
TRBJ2-1 TRBV28 CASSFARMPYNEQFF
TRBJ2-3 TRBV24-1 CATSDFSSGSRDTQYF
TRBJ2-1 TRBV7-2 CASSLRANEQFF
TRBJ1-2 TRBV11-2 CASSLAGQGGYTF
TRBJ1-1 TRBV12-3/TRBV12-4 CASSFKGAGSFF
TRBJ1-1 TRBV6-2/TRBV6-3 CASSLWGPEAFF
TRBJ2-2 TRBV5-1 CASNSGSSSAGGLFF
TRBJ2-6 TRBV4-2 CASSQALSGANVLTF